A selection of T cell receptor beta chains follows, all from one sample in a study of cytomegalovirus exposure and HLA in healthy donors. Profiling relied on immunoSEQ multiplex PCR, and the TCRdb table lists in-frame clones only, not all of them. The table has over 110,000 clones, approximately 80% seen once. Sequencing was done on a sample of PBMCs. The receptors derive from a woman in her forties in good health and CMV-seropositive. Both conserved end residues are part of each CDR3. D genes are given only for firm matches. Clone size is given for some rows only: seen once, a few or many times, or a class if the clone is expanded.

clone_size: .; j_call: TRBJ1-1; v_call: TRBV7-6; cdr3_length: 14; d_call: .; cdr3_aa: CASSLGHENTEAFF; cdr3_nt: TGTGCCAGCAGCTTAGGACATGAGAACACTGAAGCTTTCTTT
clone_size: .; j_call: TRBJ2-1; v_call: TRBV5-1; cdr3_length: 14; d_call: TRBD2; cdr3_aa: CASSLGTSGNEQFF; cdr3_nt: TGCGCCAGCAGCTTGGGGACTAGCGGGAATGAGCAGTTCTTC
clone_size: few; j_call: TRBJ2-1; v_call: TRBV7-7; cdr3_length: 14; d_call: .; cdr3_aa: CASSLDPASNEQFF; cdr3_nt: TGTGCTAGCAGCTTAGACCCCGCGTCCAATGAGCAGTTCTTC
clone_size: .; j_call: TRBJ2-7; v_call: TRBV5-1; cdr3_length: 21; d_call: TRBD2; cdr3_aa: CASSPAGTSGRAFFPSYEQYF; cdr3_nt: TGCGCCAGCAGCCCCGCCGGGACTAGCGGGAGGGCCTTCTTCCCCTCCTACGAGCAGTACTTC
clone_size: .; j_call: TRBJ2-1; v_call: TRBV18; cdr3_length: 16; d_call: TRBD2; cdr3_aa: CASSPVASGTYNEQFF; cdr3_nt: TGTGCCAGCTCACCAGTGGCTAGCGGGACCTACAATGAGCAGTTCTTC
clone_size: .; j_call: TRBJ2-5; v_call: TRBV6-5; cdr3_length: 13; d_call: .; cdr3_aa: CASSYGGGETQYF; cdr3_nt: TGTGCCAGCAGTTACGGGGGAGGAGAGACCCAGTACTTC
clone_size: .; j_call: TRBJ2-7; v_call: TRBV6-5; cdr3_length: 15; d_call: .; cdr3_aa: CASSYSGGRIGEQYF; cdr3_nt: TGTGCCAGCAGTTACTCAGGAGGGAGGATAGGCGAGCAGTACTTC
clone_size: .; j_call: TRBJ1-2; v_call: TRBV2; cdr3_length: 14; d_call: .; cdr3_aa: CASSLQGLGYGYTF; cdr3_nt: TGTGCCAGCAGTCTACAGGGATTAGGCTATGGCTACACCTTC
clone_size: .; j_call: TRBJ1-5; v_call: TRBV28; cdr3_length: 15; d_call: .; cdr3_aa: CASATGGGSNQPQHF; cdr3_nt: TGTGCCAGCGCTACGGGAGGGGGGAGCAATCAGCCCCAGCATTTT
clone_size: .; j_call: TRBJ1-5; v_call: TRBV2; cdr3_length: 16; d_call: TRBD1; cdr3_aa: CASSDRSRGANQPQHF; cdr3_nt: TGTGCCAGCAGTGATAGGTCCAGGGGGGCCAATCAGCCCCAGCATTTT
clone_size: .; j_call: TRBJ1-2; v_call: TRBV19; cdr3_length: 13; d_call: TRBD1; cdr3_aa: CASSIEDRGGYTF; cdr3_nt: TGTGCCAGTAGTATAGAGGACAGGGGTGGCTACACCTTC
clone_size: .; j_call: TRBJ2-5; v_call: TRBV7-9; cdr3_length: 17; d_call: TRBD2; cdr3_aa: CASSPGTSGSPGETQYF; cdr3_nt: TGTGCCAGCAGTCCCGGGACTAGCGGGAGCCCCGGGGAGACCCAGTACTTC
clone_size: few; j_call: TRBJ1-5; v_call: TRBV27; cdr3_length: 14; d_call: TRBD1; cdr3_aa: CASRPGTDNQPQHF; cdr3_nt: TGTGCCAGCAGACCTGGGACAGACAATCAGCCCCAGCATTTT
clone_size: once; j_call: TRBJ1-2; v_call: TRBV7-9; cdr3_length: 16; d_call: .; cdr3_aa: CASSLVLRDVSYGYTF; cdr3_nt: TGTGCCAGCAGCTTAGTCTTGCGGGACGTCTCCTATGGCTACACCTTC
clone_size: .; j_call: TRBJ1-2; v_call: TRBV7-9; cdr3_length: 12; d_call: .; cdr3_aa: CASSLDSYGYTF; cdr3_nt: TGTGCCAGCAGCTTAGACTCCTATGGCTACACCTTC
clone_size: .; j_call: TRBJ1-1; v_call: TRBV7-2; cdr3_length: 11; d_call: .; cdr3_aa: CASSLEREAFF; cdr3_nt: TGTGCCAGCAGCTTAGAGCGTGAAGCTTTCTTT
clone_size: .; j_call: TRBJ2-1; v_call: TRBV6-6; cdr3_length: 15; d_call: TRBD2; cdr3_aa: CASNLAGGPYNEQFF; cdr3_nt: TGTGCCAGCAATCTAGCGGGAGGGCCCTACAATGAGCAGTTCTTC
clone_size: once; j_call: TRBJ1-5; v_call: TRBV28; cdr3_length: 18; d_call: .; cdr3_aa: CASSLRVTGGVYSQPQHF; cdr3_nt: TGTGCCAGCAGTTTACGGGTGACAGGTGGGGTATATAGTCAGCCCCAGCATTTT
clone_size: .; j_call: TRBJ2-1; v_call: TRBV7-8; cdr3_length: 15; d_call: .; cdr3_aa: CASSPFSGSYNEQFF; cdr3_nt: TGTGCCAGCAGCCCATTTAGCGGCTCCTACAATGAGCAGTTCTTC
clone_size: .; j_call: TRBJ2-1; v_call: TRBV4-1; cdr3_length: 12; d_call: TRBD2; cdr3_aa: CATGGEGNEQFF; cdr3_nt: TGCGCCACCGGGGGGGAAGGGAATGAGCAGTTCTTC
clone_size: .; j_call: TRBJ2-3; v_call: TRBV4-2; cdr3_length: 19; d_call: TRBD2; cdr3_aa: CASSQGLAGSEGWTDTQYF; cdr3_nt: TGTGCCAGCAGCCAAGGACTAGCGGGATCGGAGGGTTGGACAGATACGCAGTATTTT
clone_size: .; j_call: TRBJ1-1; v_call: TRBV28; cdr3_length: 16; d_call: .; cdr3_aa: CASSYHGPSQGTEAFF; cdr3_nt: TGTGCCAGCAGCTATCACGGGCCCTCCCAGGGCACTGAAGCTTTCTTT
clone_size: .; j_call: TRBJ2-1; v_call: TRBV7-9; cdr3_length: 16; d_call: .; cdr3_aa: CSSSQRQADPSNEQFF; cdr3_nt: TGTTCCAGCAGCCAGAGACAGGCCGACCCTTCCAATGAGCAGTTCTTC
clone_size: .; j_call: TRBJ2-2; v_call: TRBV5-1; cdr3_length: 15; d_call: .; cdr3_aa: CASRREVVNTGELFF; cdr3_nt: TGCGCCAGCAGGAGGGAGGTGGTAAACACCGGGGAGCTGTTTTTT
clone_size: .; j_call: TRBJ1-2; v_call: TRBV28; cdr3_length: 14; d_call: TRBD1; cdr3_aa: CASSSQGVLYGYTF; cdr3_nt: TGTGCCAGCAGTTCACAGGGGGTTTTATATGGCTACACCTTC
clone_size: .; j_call: TRBJ2-1; v_call: TRBV28; cdr3_length: 15; d_call: TRBD2; cdr3_aa: CASSLTGGPYNEQFF; cdr3_nt: TGTGCCAGCAGTTTAACGGGAGGGCCCTACAATGAGCAGTTCTTC
clone_size: .; j_call: TRBJ2-3; v_call: TRBV5-1; cdr3_length: 15; d_call: .; cdr3_aa: CASSLDPGRADTQYF; cdr3_nt: TGCGCCAGCAGCTTGGACCCCGGGAGAGCTGATACGCAGTATTTT
clone_size: .; j_call: TRBJ1-1; v_call: TRBV18; cdr3_length: 15; d_call: .; cdr3_aa: CASSPISGADTEAFF; cdr3_nt: TGTGCCAGCTCACCCATCAGCGGTGCCGACACTGAAGCTTTCTTT
clone_size: .; j_call: TRBJ2-5; v_call: TRBV27; cdr3_length: 11; d_call: .; cdr3_aa: CASSFRETQYF; cdr3_nt: TGTGCCAGCAGTTTCCGAGAGACCCAGTACTTC
clone_size: .; j_call: TRBJ2-7; v_call: TRBV29-1; cdr3_length: 14; d_call: TRBD1; cdr3_aa: CSVGDRAGTYEQYF; cdr3_nt: TGCAGCGTTGGGGACAGGGCAGGTACCTACGAGCAGTACTTC
clone_size: .; j_call: TRBJ2-1; v_call: TRBV5-1; cdr3_length: 14; d_call: TRBD1; cdr3_aa: CASSHGQDYNEQFF; cdr3_nt: TGCGCCAGCAGCCACGGACAGGACTACAATGAGCAGTTCTTC
clone_size: .; j_call: TRBJ1-5; v_call: TRBV19; cdr3_length: 14; d_call: .; cdr3_aa: CASSPRTVDQPQHF; cdr3_nt: TGTGCCAGTAGTCCCAGGACAGTCGATCAGCCCCAGCATTTT
clone_size: once; j_call: TRBJ2-1; v_call: TRBV15; cdr3_length: 16; d_call: TRBD2; cdr3_aa: CATRGTSGSAYNEQFF; cdr3_nt: TGTGCCACCAGGGGGACTAGCGGGAGTGCTTACAATGAGCAGTTCTTC
clone_size: once; j_call: TRBJ2-5; v_call: TRBV7-2; cdr3_length: 14; d_call: TRBD2; cdr3_aa: CASSSTLAQETQYF; cdr3_nt: TGTGCCAGCAGCTCTACACTAGCGCAAGAGACCCAGTACTTC
clone_size: .; j_call: TRBJ2-3; v_call: TRBV7-8; cdr3_length: 17; d_call: .; cdr3_aa: CASSLAPGSPSTDTQYF; cdr3_nt: TGTGCCAGCAGCTTAGCCCCCGGGTCCCCTAGCACAGATACGCAGTATTTT
clone_size: .; j_call: TRBJ1-2; v_call: TRBV29-1; cdr3_length: 13; d_call: TRBD1; cdr3_aa: CSVEGYRGNGYTF; cdr3_nt: TGCAGCGTTGAAGGGTACAGGGGGAATGGCTACACCTTC
clone_size: .; j_call: TRBJ2-1; v_call: TRBV5-4; cdr3_length: 18; d_call: TRBD2; cdr3_aa: CASSLGPSTAGVVNEQFF; cdr3_nt: TGTGCCAGCAGCTTAGGACCATCCACAGCGGGAGTGGTTAATGAGCAGTTCTTC
clone_size: .; j_call: TRBJ2-5; v_call: TRBV28; cdr3_length: 15; d_call: TRBD1; cdr3_aa: CASSPRTGWLETQYF; cdr3_nt: TGTGCCAGCAGTCCAAGGACAGGGTGGTTAGAGACCCAGTACTTC
clone_size: once; j_call: TRBJ2-7; v_call: TRBV11-3; cdr3_length: 18; d_call: TRBD2; cdr3_aa: CASSPGTSGWGSSYEQYF; cdr3_nt: TGTGCCAGCAGCCCCGGGACTAGCGGGTGGGGTAGCTCCTACGAGCAGTACTTC
clone_size: .; j_call: TRBJ2-3; v_call: TRBV27; cdr3_length: 14; d_call: .; cdr3_aa: CASSLGGMLDTQYF; cdr3_nt: TGTGCCAGCAGTTTAGGCGGGATGTTAGATACGCAGTATTTT